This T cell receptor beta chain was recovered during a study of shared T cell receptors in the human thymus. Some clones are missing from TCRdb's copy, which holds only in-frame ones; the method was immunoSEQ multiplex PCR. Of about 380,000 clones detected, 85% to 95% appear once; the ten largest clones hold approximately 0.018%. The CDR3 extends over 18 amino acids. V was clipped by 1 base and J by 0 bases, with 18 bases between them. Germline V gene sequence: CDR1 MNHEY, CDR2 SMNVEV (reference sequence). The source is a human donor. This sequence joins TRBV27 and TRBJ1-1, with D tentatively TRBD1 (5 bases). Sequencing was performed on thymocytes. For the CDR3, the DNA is TGTGCCAGCAGTTTATGGGGGGGGTTAGAGGGTCTGAACACTGAAGCTTTCTTT. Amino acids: CASSLWGGLEGLNTEAFF.